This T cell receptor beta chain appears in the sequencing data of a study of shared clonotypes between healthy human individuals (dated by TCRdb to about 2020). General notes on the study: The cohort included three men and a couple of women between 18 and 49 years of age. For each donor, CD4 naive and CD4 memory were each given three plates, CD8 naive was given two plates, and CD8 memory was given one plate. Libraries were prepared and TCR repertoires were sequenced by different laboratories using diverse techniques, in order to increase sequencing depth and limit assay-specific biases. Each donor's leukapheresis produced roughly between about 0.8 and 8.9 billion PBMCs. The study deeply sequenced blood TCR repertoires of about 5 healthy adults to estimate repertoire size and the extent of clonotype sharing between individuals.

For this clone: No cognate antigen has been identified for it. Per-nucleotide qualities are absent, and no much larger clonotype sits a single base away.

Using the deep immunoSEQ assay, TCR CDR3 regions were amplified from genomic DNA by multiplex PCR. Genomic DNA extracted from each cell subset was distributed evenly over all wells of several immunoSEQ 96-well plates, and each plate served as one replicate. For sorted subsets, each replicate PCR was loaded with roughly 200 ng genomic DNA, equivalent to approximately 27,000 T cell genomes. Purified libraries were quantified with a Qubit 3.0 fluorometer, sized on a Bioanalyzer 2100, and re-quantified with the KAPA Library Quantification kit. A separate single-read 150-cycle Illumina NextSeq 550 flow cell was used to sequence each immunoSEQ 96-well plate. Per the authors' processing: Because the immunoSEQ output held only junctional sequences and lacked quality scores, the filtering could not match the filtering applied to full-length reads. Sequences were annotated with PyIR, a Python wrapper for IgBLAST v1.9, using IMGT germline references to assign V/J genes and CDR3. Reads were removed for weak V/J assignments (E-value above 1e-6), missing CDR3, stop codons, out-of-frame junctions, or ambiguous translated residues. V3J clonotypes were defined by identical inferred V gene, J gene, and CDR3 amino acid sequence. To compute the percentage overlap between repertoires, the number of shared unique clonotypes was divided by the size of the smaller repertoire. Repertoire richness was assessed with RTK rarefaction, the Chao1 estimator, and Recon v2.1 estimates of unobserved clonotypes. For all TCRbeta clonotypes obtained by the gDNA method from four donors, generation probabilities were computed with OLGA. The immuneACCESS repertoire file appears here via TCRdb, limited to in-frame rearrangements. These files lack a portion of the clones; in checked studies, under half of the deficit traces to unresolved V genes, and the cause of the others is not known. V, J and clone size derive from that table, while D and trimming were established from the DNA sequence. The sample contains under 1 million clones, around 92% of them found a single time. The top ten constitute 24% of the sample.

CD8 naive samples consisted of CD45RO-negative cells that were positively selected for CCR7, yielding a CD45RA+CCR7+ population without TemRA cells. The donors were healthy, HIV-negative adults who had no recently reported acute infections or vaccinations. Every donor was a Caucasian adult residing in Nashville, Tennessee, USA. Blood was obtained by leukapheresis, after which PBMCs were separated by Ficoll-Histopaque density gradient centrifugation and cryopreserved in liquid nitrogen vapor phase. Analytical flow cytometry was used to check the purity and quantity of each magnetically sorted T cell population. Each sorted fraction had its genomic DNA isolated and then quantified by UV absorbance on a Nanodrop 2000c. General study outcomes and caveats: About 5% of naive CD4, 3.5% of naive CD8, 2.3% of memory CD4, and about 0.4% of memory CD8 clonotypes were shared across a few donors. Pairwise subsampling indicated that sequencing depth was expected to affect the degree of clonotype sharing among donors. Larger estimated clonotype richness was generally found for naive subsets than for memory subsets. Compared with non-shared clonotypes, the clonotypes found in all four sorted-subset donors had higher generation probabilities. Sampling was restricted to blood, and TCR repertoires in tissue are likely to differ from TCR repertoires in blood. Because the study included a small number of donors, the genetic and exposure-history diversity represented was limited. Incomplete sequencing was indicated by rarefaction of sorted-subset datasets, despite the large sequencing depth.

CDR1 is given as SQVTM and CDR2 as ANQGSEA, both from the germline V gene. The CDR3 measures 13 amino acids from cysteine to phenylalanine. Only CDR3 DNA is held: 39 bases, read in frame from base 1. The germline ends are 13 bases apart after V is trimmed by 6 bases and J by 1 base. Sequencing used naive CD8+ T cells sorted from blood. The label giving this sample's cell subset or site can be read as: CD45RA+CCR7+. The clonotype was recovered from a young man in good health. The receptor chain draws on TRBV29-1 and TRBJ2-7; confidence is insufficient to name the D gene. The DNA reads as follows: TGCAGCGTCCTTCGGGCAGCGTCCTACGAGCAGTACTTC. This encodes CSVLRAASYEQYF.